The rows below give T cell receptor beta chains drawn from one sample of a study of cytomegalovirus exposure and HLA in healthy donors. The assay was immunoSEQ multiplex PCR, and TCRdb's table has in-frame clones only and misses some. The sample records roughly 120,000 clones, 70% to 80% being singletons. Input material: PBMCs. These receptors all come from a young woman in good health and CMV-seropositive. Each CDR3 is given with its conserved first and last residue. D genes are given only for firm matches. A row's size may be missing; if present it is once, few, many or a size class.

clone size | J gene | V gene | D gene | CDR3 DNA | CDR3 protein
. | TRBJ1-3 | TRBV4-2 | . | TGTGCCAGCAGCCAAGACGGGAACTCTGGAAACACCATATATTTT | CASSQDGNSGNTIYF
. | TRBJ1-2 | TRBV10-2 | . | TGCGCCAGCAGTCCGACGGACAGCACCTATGGCTACACCTTC | CASSPTDSTYGYTF
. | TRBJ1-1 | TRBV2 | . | TGTGCCAGCACCCCCGGAAGGGGCCGTACTGAAGCTTTCTTT | CASTPGRGRTEAFF
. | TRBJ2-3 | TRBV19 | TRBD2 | TGTGCCAGTAACCTAGCGGGGAGGTTTGATACGCAGTATTTT | CASNLAGRFDTQYF
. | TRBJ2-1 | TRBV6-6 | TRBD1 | TGTGCCAGCAGCCCTCGGGACAGGGTTGTAAATGAGCAGTTCTTC | CASSPRDRVVNEQFF
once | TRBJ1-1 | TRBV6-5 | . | TGTGCCAGCAGTTATAAATCTATTCGTGAAGCTTTCTTT | CASSYKSIREAFF
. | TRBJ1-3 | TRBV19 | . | TGTGCCAGTAGTATATTCCCGGTCTCCCGAAACACCATATATTTT | CASSIFPVSRNTIYF
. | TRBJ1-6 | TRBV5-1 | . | TGCGCCAGCAGCTTGGTGGGCGGGGGAGGAAATTCACCCCTCCACTTT | CASSLVGGGGNSPLHF
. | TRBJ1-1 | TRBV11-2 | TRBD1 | TGTGCCAGCAGCCCATGGACAGGGAAGTTCACTGAAGCTTTCTTT | CASSPWTGKFTEAFF
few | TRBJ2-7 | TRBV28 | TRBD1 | TGTGCCAGCACCGACAGGACAGGGGGGACCTACGAGCAGTACTTC | CASTDRTGGTYEQYF
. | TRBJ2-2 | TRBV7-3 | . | TGTGCCAGCAGCTCTACCCCCGGAGGCACCGGGGAGCTGTTTTTT | CASSSTPGGTGELFF
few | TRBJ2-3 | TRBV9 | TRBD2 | TGTGCCAGCAATCCCTCCGGGACTAGCGGCACAGATACGCAGTATTTT | CASNPSGTSGTDTQYF
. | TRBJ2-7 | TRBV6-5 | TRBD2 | TGTGCCAGCCTCAGACTAGCGGGAGACAAGGAGCAGTACTTC | CASLRLAGDKEQYF
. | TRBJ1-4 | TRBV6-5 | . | TGTGCCAGCAGCCGGTCCGCAACTAATGAAAAACTGTTTTTT | CASSRSATNEKLFF
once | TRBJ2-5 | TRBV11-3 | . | TGTGCCAGCAGCTTAGGAGCACTCCAGTACTTC | CASSLGALQYF